A single sample is the source of the 2 T cell receptor beta chains below, sequenced in a study of CD8+CD57+ T cells in acquired aplastic anemia. TCR beta VDJ combinations and CDR3 sequences were profiled from genomic DNA. TCRdb recomputed calls from the reads with MiXCR, one row per CDR3 protein. The sample records about 140,000 distinct CDR3 sequences, about 40% being singletons. Sequencing was done on a sample of sorted CD4+, CD8+, or CD8+CD57+ T cells (not recorded which) from PBMCs. These TCRs come from a human donor in good health, serving as a control.

The V gene is TRBV29-1, the J gene TRBJ2-2; the D gene is possibly TRBD1 (6 bases). The CDR3 is 14 residues long. The germline V and J ends were trimmed by 6 bases and 1 base, with 12 bases remaining between them. Germline lookup yields CDR1 SQVTM and CDR2 ANQGSEA. The CDR3 DNA is TGCAGCGTGAAGCCGGGACAGAACACCGGGGAGCTGTTTTTT. Protein sequence: CSVKPGQNTGELFF.

The CDR3 sequence: CSVESRGIHYGYTF. Written as DNA, the CDR3 is TGCAGCGTTGAATCTCGGGGTATTCACTATGGCTACACCTTC. The chain combines TRBV29-1 with TRBJ1-2, with D uncertain. The germline CDR1 and CDR2 sequences are SQVTM and ANQGSEA. Trimming took off 2 bases at V and 3 bases at J, with 13 bases between the two ends. This CDR3 region has 14 residues.